The TCR beta chain under discussion was sequenced for a study of shared T cell receptors in the human thymus. The V gene end was trimmed by 5 bases and the J gene end by 3 bases; junction bases not matched to a gene: 3. Germline V gene data show CDR1 as LGHNA and CDR2 as YSLEER. CDR3 length equals 13 residues. Assay used: immunoSEQ multiplex PCR; TCRdb lists only in-frame clones, some missing. The table records almost 550,000 clones, approximately 80% of them present only once. The data also belong to a second study, concerning human thymus T cells. That source reports: Healthy Finnish infants undergoing corrective surgery for congenital heart defects provided the donor material. Thymic samples were excised during corrective heart operations. Related studies noted strongly shared thymic repertoires across unrelated people.

The chain has TRBV4-3 and TRBJ2-7; 8 nucleotides agree with TRBD1. The sequence came from a boy in the first two years of life with a congenital heart defect. The sample was thymocytes. The CDR3, as DNA: TGCGCCAGCAGCTTCGGACAGGGCTACGAGCAGTACTTC. Amino acids: CASSFGQGYEQYF.